The rows below give T cell receptor beta chains drawn from one sample of a study of blood T cell repertoires in COVID-19. Sequencing was performed with immunoSEQ multiplex PCR; in TCRdb, only in-frame clones are kept and a portion is missing. The sample has over 50,000 clones, roughly 80% seen once; the top ten hold approximately 5%. The specimen was peripheral blood. All receptors come from a man between 65 and 79 years old with acute or convalescent COVID-19. Each CDR3 is given with its conserved first and last residue. The D gene is left open where the match is weak. Only some rows state a clone size, as once, few, many or a class for expanded clones.

d_gene	v_gene	abundance	j_gene	CDR3aa	CDR3nt
-	TRBV7-9	-	TRBJ1-2	CASSKSGHGYTF	TGTGCCAGCAGCAAGTCAGGCCATGGCTACACCTTC
TRBD2	TRBV5-1	-	TRBJ2-3	CASSERGDLDTQYF	TGCGCCAGCTCCGAGCGGGGGGATCTGGATACGCAGTATTTT
TRBD1	TRBV3-1/TRBV3-2	once	TRBJ2-1	CASSIRDRVFNEQFF	TGTGCCAGCAGCATACGGGACAGGGTTTTCAATGAGCAGTTCTTC
-	TRBV29-1	-	TRBJ1-2	CSVDGDYGYTF	TGCAGCGTTGACGGAGACTATGGCTACACCTTC
-	TRBV6-6	-	TRBJ1-6	CASSRDRSRSSYNSPLHF	TGTGCCAGCAGTCGCGACAGGTCCCGGAGCTCCTATAATTCACCCCTCCACTTT
TRBD1	TRBV28	-	TRBJ1-5	CASGPTGGVHQPQHF	TGTGCCAGCGGACCGACAGGGGGCGTGCATCAGCCCCAGCATTTT
TRBD2	TRBV7-3	-	TRBJ2-1	CASSLMGLAAYNEQFF	TGTGCCAGCAGCTTAATGGGACTAGCGGCCTACAATGAGCAGTTCTTC
TRBD1	TRBV2	-	TRBJ2-2	CASSLDRGSTGELFF	TGTGCCAGCAGCTTAGACAGGGGTAGCACCGGGGAGCTGTTTTTT
-	TRBV5-6	-	TRBJ2-2	CASSLWDWQGEGGELFF	TGTGCCAGCAGCTTGTGGGATTGGCAGGGCGAAGGCGGGGAGCTGTTTTTT
TRBD1	TRBV28	few	TRBJ2-2	CASRRQGVSTGELFF	TGTGCCAGCAGACGACAGGGGGTGAGCACCGGGGAGCTGTTTTTT
TRBD1	TRBV5-1	-	TRBJ1-2	CASSLVQGSDSYGYTF	TGCGCCAGCAGCTTGGTACAGGGGAGCGACTCCTATGGCTACACCTTC
TRBD1	TRBV5-4	-	TRBJ2-5	CASSPQGAYQETQYF	TGTGCCAGCAGCCCCCAGGGGGCCTACCAAGAGACCCAGTACTTC
TRBD1	TRBV5-1	few	TRBJ2-6	CASSLAGQESSGANVLTF	TGCGCCAGCAGCTTGGCGGGACAGGAAAGCTCTGGGGCCAACGTCCTGACTTTC
-	TRBV7-9	-	TRBJ2-7	CASSFSTQVSYEQYF	TGTGCCAGCAGCTTTTCTACACAGGTGTCCTACGAGCAGTACTTC
-	TRBV18	-	TRBJ2-1	CASSRSIQIYNEQFF	TGTGCCAGCTCACGGAGTATTCAGATCTACAATGAGCAGTTCTTC
TRBD2	TRBV7-2	-	TRBJ2-5	CASSLAPSGGVETQYF	TGTGCCAGCAGCTTAGCCCCCAGCGGGGGGGTAGAGACCCAGTACTTC
TRBD1	TRBV6-5	-	TRBJ1-3	CASRDRVFSGNTIYF	TGTGCCAGCAGAGACAGGGTATTCTCTGGAAACACCATATATTTT
TRBD2	TRBV5-1	-	TRBJ2-3	CASSPVSGGAPTDTQYF	TGCGCCAGCAGCCCCGTGTCCGGGGGGGCTCCCACAGATACGCAGTATTTT
-	TRBV3-1/TRBV3-2	-	TRBJ1-2	CASSLRTEGRGYTF	TGTGCCAGCAGCCTGCGGACGGAGGGTAGGGGCTACACCTTC
TRBD2	TRBV5-4	-	TRBJ2-1	CASSLVVLAGNSFNEQFF	TGTGCCAGCAGCTTGGTTGTACTAGCGGGGAACAGTTTTAATGAGCAGTTCTTC
-	TRBV5-5	-	TRBJ1-5	CASSLGQYSNQPQHF	TGTGCCAGCAGCCTCGGACAGTATAGCAATCAGCCCCAGCATTTT
-	TRBV5-1	-	TRBJ1-5	CASSLGQTNQPQHF	TGCGCCAGCAGCTTGGGACAGACCAATCAGCCCCAGCATTTT
-	TRBV19	-	TRBJ1-2	CASSAGQYGYTF	TGTGCCAGTAGTGCCGGACAGTATGGCTACACCTTC
-	TRBV3-1/TRBV3-2	-	TRBJ2-1	CASSPRLSQGNEQFF	TGTGCCAGCAGCCCCCGACTTAGCCAGGGCAATGAGCAGTTCTTC
TRBD1	TRBV4-2	once	TRBJ2-7	CASSQDKQGWNYEQYF	TGTGCCAGCAGCCAAGATAAACAGGGGTGGAACTACGAGCAGTACTTC
-	TRBV2	-	TRBJ1-2	CASRAYGYTF	TGTGCCAGCAGGGCATATGGCTACACCTTC
TRBD2	TRBV5-4	many	TRBJ2-2	CASSGRANGELFF	TGTGCCAGCAGCGGGAGGGCTAACGGGGAGCTGTTTTTT
TRBD1	TRBV27	once	TRBJ2-7	CASSRTGTDPYEQYF	TGTGCCAGCAGCCGGACCGGGACAGACCCCTACGAGCAGTACTTC
-	TRBV4-1	once	TRBJ1-4	CASSQMNPYLKEKLFF	TGCGCCAGCAGCCAAATGAATCCCTACCTAAAGGAAAAACTGTTTTTT
TRBD1	TRBV5-1	few	TRBJ2-7	CASSLGQGRAYEQYF	TGCGCCAGCAGCTTGGGACAGGGAAGGGCCTACGAGCAGTACTTC
-	TRBV5-4	-	TRBJ2-5	CASSRIGVVETQYF	TGTGCCAGCAGCAGGATAGGGGTCGTGGAGACCCAGTACTTC
TRBD2	TRBV29-1	-	TRBJ2-7	CSVVNTGGGHYEQYF	TGCAGCGTTGTGAACACGGGGGGGGGACACTACGAGCAGTACTTC
TRBD1	TRBV19	-	TRBJ2-5	CASSSGQGLTQYF	TGTGCCAGTAGCTCTGGACAGGGTTTGACCCAGTACTTC
-	TRBV11-2	-	TRBJ1-3	CASVRGSSGNTIYF	TGTGCCAGCGTAAGGGGAAGCTCTGGAAACACCATATATTTT
-	TRBV18	-	TRBJ1-5	CASPLREPNQPQHF	TGTGCCAGCCCCTTACGGGAGCCCAATCAGCCCCAGCATTTT
-	TRBV6-5	-	TRBJ1-3	CASSSERASSGNTIYF	TGTGCCAGCAGTTCCGAACGCGCGAGCTCTGGAAACACCATATATTTT
TRBD1	TRBV6-2/TRBV6-3	-	TRBJ1-6	CASSATTGGPPLHF	TGTGCCAGCAGTGCCACTACAGGGGGCCCACCCCTCCACTTT
-	TRBV2	-	TRBJ1-1	CASSSGGGNTEAFF	TGTGCCAGCTCATCAGGAGGAGGGAACACTGAAGCTTTCTTT
TRBD1	TRBV7-6	-	TRBJ1-1	CASSLTGETEAFF	TGTGCCAGCAGCCTAACAGGGGAAACTGAAGCTTTCTTT
TRBD1	TRBV7-2	-	TRBJ1-6	CASSPTSNRGNPPLHF	TGTGCCAGCAGCCCCACCTCTAACAGGGGGAATCCACCCCTCCACTTT
TRBD1	TRBV29-1	-	TRBJ2-3	CSGTGAVSTDTQYF	TGCAGCGGTACAGGGGCGGTAAGCACAGATACGCAGTATTTT
-	TRBV10-2	-	TRBJ2-1	CASSFRRDSWDSYNEQFF	TGCGCCAGCAGTTTCCGCCGGGACTCCTGGGACTCCTACAATGAGCAGTTCTTC
-	TRBV6-5	-	TRBJ1-1	CASTRTVNTEAFF	TGTGCCAGCACCCGGACTGTGAACACTGAAGCTTTCTTT
TRBD2	TRBV6-5	-	TRBJ2-1	CASSYGGGGSYNEQFF	TGTGCCAGCAGTTATGGGGGGGGAGGCTCCTACAATGAGCAGTTCTTC
-	TRBV6-4	-	TRBJ1-6	CASSQGNSPLHF	TGTGCCAGCAGTCAGGGGAATTCACCCCTCCACTTT
-	TRBV19	-	TRBJ2-5	CASSRTGAGETQYF	TGTGCCAGTAGTCGCACAGGGGCGGGGGAGACCCAGTACTTC
-	TRBV2	-	TRBJ1-6	CASRWAAYNSPLHF	TGTGCCAGCAGATGGGCTGCCTATAATTCACCCCTCCACTTT
-	TRBV5-5	-	TRBJ2-1	CASSLAGPSYNEQFF	TGTGCCAGCAGCTTGGCAGGGCCTTCCTACAATGAGCAGTTCTTC
TRBD1	TRBV11-2	-	TRBJ1-1	CASGLQGTTEAFF	TGTGCCAGCGGACTACAGGGGACCACTGAAGCTTTCTTT
TRBD2	TRBV5-1	-	TRBJ2-3	CASSPTSGGAPDTQYF	TGCGCCAGCAGCCCTACTAGCGGGGGGGCCCCAGATACGCAGTATTTT
-	TRBV27	-	TRBJ2-1	CASRVAGTPYSYNEQFF	TGTGCCAGCCGTGTAGCCGGGACACCCTACTCCTACAATGAGCAGTTCTTC
TRBD2	TRBV5-1	-	TRBJ2-5	CASSVTAGEETQYF	TGCGCCAGCAGCGTAACCGCGGGGGAAGAGACCCAGTACTTC
TRBD1	TRBV5-1	-	TRBJ1-3	CASSLTGDTSGNTIYF	TGCGCCAGCAGCCTGACAGGGGATACCTCTGGAAACACCATATATTTT